These 5 T cell receptor beta chains were sequenced from one sample in a study of T cells in Graves' hyperthyroidism and ophthalmopathy. Amplified regions were TCR beta CDR3 sequences from RNA transcripts. The TCR CDR3 was amplified in a first-round RT-PCR using the HTBI primer set. From the multiplex PCR reads, TCRdb called clonotypes with MiXCR, one entry per CDR3 protein. This table holds 240,000 or so distinct CDR3 sequences, less than 20% found once. Sequenced input: blood. Receptors originate from a woman between 18 and 29 years old with Graves' ophthalmopathy.

The sample holds many counts of this clonotype. This chain joins TRBV3-1 and TRBJ2-5; 13 nucleotides line up with TRBD2. J was trimmed by 5 bases and V by 1 base; bases with no gene match: 4. This CDR3 is 16 amino acids long. Germline V gene lookup returns CDR1 LGHDT and CDR2 YNNKEL (reference sequence). Here the CDR3 reads CASSQGTSGGGETQYF. The DNA for the CDR3 is TGTGCCAGCAGCCAAGGGACTAGCGGGGGCGGGGAGACCCAGTACTTC.

This clonotype has at least ten counts. The J gene is TRBJ1-1, the V gene TRBV28; the D gene is possibly TRBD1 (5 bases). Trimming removed 6 bases at V and 4 bases at J, with 12 bases between. Germline-derived CDR1 and CDR2 are MDHEN and SYDVKM. This CDR3 contains 13 residues. The DNA for the CDR3 is TGTGCCAGCAGGTTGCGGGGCGGCACTGAAGCTTTCTTT. Its protein product is CASRLRGGTEAFF.

This clonotype was counted at least ten times. The chain couples TRBV7-8 to TRBJ1-4; D unresolved. This CDR3 contains 16 residues. Germline values: CDR1 SGHVS, CDR2 FQNEAQ. V was shortened by 0 bases and J by 0 bases, with 8 bases between the two germline ends. The CDR3 region is CASSLASMATNEKLFF. The CDR3 DNA reads TGTGCCAGCAGCTTAGCTTCGATGGCAACTAATGAAAAACTGTTTTTT. The whole variable domain, remainder taken from reference TRBV7-8 and TRBJ1-4, is GAGVSQSPRYKVAKRGQDVALRCDPISGHVSLFWYQQALGQGPEFLTYFQNEAQLDKSGLPSDRFFAERPEGSVSTLKIQRTQQEDSAVYLCASSLASMATNEKLFFGSGTQLSVL.

This clonotype was counted ten times or more. This chain links TRBV20-1 with TRBJ2-1; D gene ambiguous. Per germline, CDR1 DFQATT and CDR2 SNEGSKA (reference sequence). Trimming stripped 5 bases from V and 2 bases from J, with 1 base between. The CDR3 spans 10 residues. CDR3 in amino acids: CSAPYNEQFF. The CDR3 region has the DNA TGCAGTGCTCCCTACAATGAGCAGTTCTTC.

In this sample, this clonotype turned up many times. This chain links TRBV28 with TRBJ2-6; 11 bases fit TRBD2. J was trimmed by 3 bases and V by 3 bases; bases with no gene match: 16. Germline CDR1 and CDR2: MDHEN and SYDVKM. This CDR3 has 21 residues. The CDR3 spells CASSLGLVAGGPPVGANVLTF. Written as DNA, the CDR3 is TGTGCCAGCAGTTTGGGTTTGGTAGCGGGAGGGCCCCCAGTTGGGGCCAACGTCCTGACTTTC.